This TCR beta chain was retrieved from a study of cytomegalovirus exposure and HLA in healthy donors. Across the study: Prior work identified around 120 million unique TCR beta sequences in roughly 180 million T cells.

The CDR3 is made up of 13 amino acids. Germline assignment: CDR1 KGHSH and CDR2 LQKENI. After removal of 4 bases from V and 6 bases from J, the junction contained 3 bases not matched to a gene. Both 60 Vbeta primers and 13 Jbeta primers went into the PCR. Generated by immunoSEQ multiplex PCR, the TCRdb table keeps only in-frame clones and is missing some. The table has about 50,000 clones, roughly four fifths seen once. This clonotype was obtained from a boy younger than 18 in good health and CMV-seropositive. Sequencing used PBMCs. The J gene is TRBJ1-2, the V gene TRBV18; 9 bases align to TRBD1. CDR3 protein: CASSRDREDGYTF. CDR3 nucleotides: TGTGCCAGCTCACGGGACAGGGAGGATGGCTACACCTTC.